These 30 T cell receptor beta chains were sequenced from one sample in a study of control samples from healthy donors and cancer patients. Sequencing used immunoSEQ multiplex PCR; TCRdb keeps in-frame clones, though not all of them. Here the sample spans roughly 140,000 clones, roughly 92% being singletons. Sequencing used blood. These receptors were taken from a man in his fifties in good health.

The J gene is TRBJ2-1, the V gene TRBV28, with D possibly matching TRBD1 (6 bases). Germline V gene lookup returns CDR1 MDHEN and CDR2 SYDVKM. Deletions cut 7 bases from V and 9 bases from J, with 19 bases between. This CDR3 contains 14 residues. This CDR3 is CASTPRGLVREQFF. Written as DNA, the CDR3 is TGTGCCAGCACCCCGAGGGGGTTGGTTCGTGAGCAGTTCTTC.

This clone came up once. The V and J genes are TRBV29-1 and TRBJ1-1, with 7 bases fitting TRBD1. Germline loops: CDR1 SQVTM, CDR2 ANQGSEA. There are 12 residues in the CDR3. V lost 7 bases, J lost 4 bases, and 6 bases stayed unmatched. Written as DNA, the CDR3 is TGCAGCGCCGGACAGGCGGGCACTGAAGCTTTCTTT. Encoded protein: CSAGQAGTEAFF.

The V call is TRBV25-1, the J call TRBJ1-6; D gene unclear. The CDR3 length is 13 residues. The germline CDR1 and CDR2 sequences are MGHDK and SYGVNS. Trimming stripped 3 bases from V and 8 bases from J, with 8 bases between. CDR3 loop: CASSDRVDSPLHF. CDR3 nucleotides: TGTGCCAGCAGTGACCGCGTGGATTCACCCCTCCACTTT.

The V and J genes are TRBV11-2 and TRBJ2-7, with D perhaps TRBD2 (6 bases). The ends were cut back, 2 bases at V and 1 base at J, with 9 bases in the middle. Germline lookup yields CDR1 SGHAT and CDR2 FQNNGV. The CDR3 spans 14 residues. CDR3 in DNA: TGTGCCAGCAGCTTAATAGCGGCGTCCTACGAGCAGTACTTC. This gives the protein CASSLIAASYEQYF. The whole variable domain, filled in from reference TRBV11-2 and TRBJ2-7, reads EAGVAQSPRYKIIEKRQSVAFWCNPISGHATLYWYQQILGQGPKLLIQFQNNGVVDDSQLPKDRFSAERLKGVDSTLKIQPAKLEDSAVYLCASSLIAASYEQYFGPGTRLTVT.

V gene TRBV5-1 combines with J gene TRBJ2-5; TRBD1 agrees at 7 bases. Per germline, CDR1 SGHRS and CDR2 YFSETQ. V shed 5 bases and J 5 bases; nucleotides not matched to a gene: 9. The CDR3 extends over 14 amino acids. The CDR3 spells CASRLQGGGETQYF. The CDR3 nucleotides are TGCGCCAGCAGACTACAAGGGGGCGGCGAGACCCAGTACTTC.

This rearrangement joins TRBV14 to TRBJ1-1, with 9 bases matching TRBD1. The length of the CDR3 is 23 residues. The V gene's germline CDR1 is SGHDN and CDR2 FVKESK. V lost 4 bases to trimming and J lost 5 bases; unmatched junction nucleotides: 32. Written as DNA, the CDR3 is TGTGCCAGCAGCCCGGTGGGCAGGGTGGAATTGTGGGGACAGGGTTGCAGAGGGACTGAAGCTTTCTTT. Protein product: CASSPVGRVELWGQGCRGTEAFF.

The chain couples TRBV19 to TRBJ2-4; 8 positions agree with TRBD1. This CDR3 comprises 17 residues. Germline V gene lookup returns CDR1 LNHDA and CDR2 SQIVND (reference sequence). J lost 0 bases, V lost 1 base, and 5 bases had no gene match. The CDR3 reads CASSIGDRLIAKNIQYF. CDR3 nucleotides: TGTGCCAGTAGTATAGGGGACAGGTTAATAGCCAAAAACATTCAGTACTTC.

The rearrangement joins TRBV2 to TRBJ1-5; D is perhaps TRBD1 (6 bases). V lost 4 bases and J 2 bases, leaving 12 bases between the germline ends. The CDR3 totals 15 residues. The germline gives CDR1 SNHLY, CDR2 FYNNEI. The chain's CDR3 is CASSAQGLRNQPQHF. The CDR3 region has the DNA TGTGCCAGCAGTGCCCAGGGGCTTCGCAATCAGCCCCAGCATTTT.

This clone was counted a single time. The chain employs TRBV30 and TRBJ1-2; a possible D gene is TRBD1 (5 bases). The V gene's germline CDR1 is GTSNPN and CDR2 SVGIG (reference sequence). The V gene lost 7 bases and the J gene lost 1 base, with 10 bases spanning the gap. This CDR3 region has 12 residues. This CDR3 reads CAFDSFNYGYTF. For the CDR3, the DNA is TGTGCCTTCGACAGCTTTAACTATGGCTACACCTTC.

The rearrangement joins TRBV11-3 to TRBJ2-3; D possibly matches TRBD1 or TRBD2 (6 bases each). Trimming removed 5 bases from V and 3 bases from J, with 21 bases in between. The CDR3 has 17 residues. Germline-derived CDR1 and CDR2 are SGHNT and YENEEA. CDR3 sequence (DNA): TGTGCCAGCAGCCCAAGATCCGCGGGACACCTTACAGATACGCAGTATTTT. Translation gives CASSPRSAGHLTDTQYF.

This sequence joins TRBV7-6 and TRBJ1-3; 8 nucleotides match TRBD1. V was clipped by 1 base and J by 8 bases; unmatched bases: 7. The CDR3 has 15 amino acids. Germline loops: CDR1 SGHVS, CDR2 FNYEAQ. CDR3 DNA: TGTGCCAGCAGCTTAGTTCCGACAGGGGCGGACACCATATATTTT. Its translation: CASSLVPTGADTIYF.

V is TRBV6-6 and J is TRBJ1-3, with D tentatively TRBD1 (5 bases). CDR1 MNHNY and CDR2 SVGAGI come from the germline V gene (reference sequence). The CDR3 contains 14 residues. V was cut by 5 bases and J by 2 bases, with 10 bases left in between. The CDR3 is CASSRGRAGNTIYF. The CDR3 DNA is TGTGCCAGCAGTAGAGGCAGGGCTGGAAACACCATATATTTT.

This clone has only a few counts. J is TRBJ1-1 and V is TRBV5-6; D unresolved. The CDR3 extends over 15 amino acids. Trimming removed 2 bases from V and 0 bases from J, with 11 bases in between. The germline V gene encodes CDR1 SGHDT and CDR2 YYEEEE. CDR3 coding DNA: TGTGCCAGCAGCTTCCGGCAGACCATGAACACTGAAGCTTTCTTT. Amino acids: CASSFRQTMNTEAFF.

The V gene is TRBV7-9, the J gene TRBJ2-7; D ambiguous. With 5 bases removed from V and 5 bases from J, the gap between germline ends came to 7 bases. This CDR3 has 11 amino acids. Germline V gene data show CDR1 as SEHNR and CDR2 as FQNEAQ (reference sequence). CDR3 in amino acids: CASSAVHEQYF. For the CDR3, the DNA is TGTGCCAGCAGCGCAGTCCACGAGCAGTACTTC.

The chain recombines TRBV4-1 with TRBJ2-1; D perhaps matches TRBD1 (6 bases). Trimming stripped 6 bases from V and 0 bases from J, with 12 bases between. The CDR3 sequence is 15 residues long. Germline V gene sequence: CDR1 MGHRA, CDR2 YSYEKL. CDR3 bases: TGCGCCAGCAGGAGGGACACGAGCTCCTACAATGAGCAGTTCTTC. This gives the protein CASRRDTSSYNEQFF.

The DNA of the CDR3 is TGTGCCAGCAGCCAACCGGGGTCAGCCCCTAGCACAGATACGCAGTATTTT. It encodes CASSQPGSAPSTDTQYF. The chain combines TRBV28 with TRBJ2-3, with a weak D call TRBD2 (5 bases). There are 17 residues in the CDR3. CDR1 is MDHEN, CDR2 SYDVKM, per germline. V lost 6 bases, J lost 0 bases, and 19 bases lay in between.

This clone was seen a few times. This chain links TRBV29-1 with TRBJ2-7; 11 nucleotides match TRBD1. The ends lost 5 bases at V and 3 bases at J; junction bases unmatched: 3. There are 13 residues in the CDR3. Per the germline V gene, CDR1 is SQVTM and CDR2 is ANQGSEA. For the CDR3, the DNA is TGCAGCGTTAAGGGACAGGGGGGCTACGAGCAGTACTTC. Amino acids: CSVKGQGGYEQYF.

The gene calls are TRBV10-3 and TRBJ1-1; D call uncertain. The CDR3 is made up of 14 amino acids. Per germline, CDR1 ENHRY and CDR2 SYGVKD. Trimming stripped 8 bases from V and 0 bases from J, with 13 bases between. The CDR3 nucleotides are TGTGCCATCGGCTCCCGAGGGATGAACACTGAAGCTTTCTTT. Its protein product is CAIGSRGMNTEAFF.

The chain couples TRBV11-2 to TRBJ1-3, with D possibly TRBD1 on 6 matching bases. V lost 1 base and J 0 bases, leaving 19 bases between the germline ends. Germline CDR1 and CDR2: SGHAT and FQNNGV. The CDR3 totals 19 residues. CDR3 protein: CASSLVGAAGVHSGNTIYF. The CDR3 bases are TGTGCCAGCAGCTTAGTGGGGGCTGCAGGAGTACACTCTGGAAACACCATATATTTT.

The count of this clone is one. The chain uses TRBV9 and TRBJ2-7; the match to TRBD2 covers 14 bases. V was clipped by 4 bases and J by 7 bases; unmatched bases: 7. The CDR3 sequence is 15 residues long. In germline, CDR1 is SGDLS, CDR2 YYNGEE. CDR3 loop: CASSPRTSGRREQYF. The CDR3 region has the DNA TGTGCCAGCAGCCCTCGGACTAGCGGGAGGCGTGAGCAGTACTTC. Supplemented by reference TRBV9 and TRBJ2-7, the full variable domain reads DSGVTQTPKHLITATGQRVTLRCSPRSGDLSVYWYQQSLDQGLQFLIQYYNGEERAKGNILERFSAQQFPDLHSELNLSSLELGDSALYFCASSPRTSGRREQYFGPGTRLTVT.

The rearrangement joins TRBV5-1 to TRBJ2-3, with TRBD2 identical over 12 bases. From germline, CDR1 is SGHRS and CDR2 YFSETQ. The CDR3 runs 16 residues. Trimming removed 1 base from V and 5 bases from J; junction bases left unmatched: 5. The CDR3 sequence: CASSLTSGRYGDTQYF. In nucleotides, the CDR3 is TGCGCCAGCAGCTTGACTAGCGGGAGGTATGGAGATACGCAGTATTTT. The whole variable domain, filled in from reference TRBV5-1 and TRBJ2-3, reads KAGVTQTPRYLIKTRGQQVTLSCSPISGHRSVSWYQQTPGQGLQFLFEYFSETQRNKGNFPGRFSGRQFSNSRSEMNVSTLELGDSALYLCASSLTSGRYGDTQYFGPGTRLTVL.

The genes are TRBV28 and TRBJ2-7; 13 bases match TRBD2. Germline trimming cut 5 bases from V and 5 bases from J; bases unmatched to any gene: 9. The CDR3 has 16 residues. CDR1 and CDR2 from the germline V gene are MDHEN and SYDVKM. The CDR3 nucleotides read TGTGCCAGCAGTCGCCGGGGGACTAGCGGGACCCACGAGCAGTACTTC. It yields the protein CASSRRGTSGTHEQYF.

The chain has TRBV29-1 and TRBJ1-1; possibly TRBD1 for D (5 bases). V gave up 4 bases and J gave up 6 bases, with 15 bases separating them. CDR1 SQVTM and CDR2 ANQGSEA come from the germline V gene. There are 13 residues in the CDR3. The CDR3 spells CSVGGWQGAEAFF. The CDR3 DNA reads TGCAGCGTTGGGGGCTGGCAGGGTGCTGAAGCTTTCTTT.

In its sample, this clone was seen once. The chain recombines TRBV11-2 with TRBJ2-7; D is unclear. V was trimmed by 5 bases and J by 3 bases, leaving 8 bases between them. Per germline, CDR1 SGHAT and CDR2 FQNNGV. The CDR3 has 12 residues. The CDR3 DNA reads as TGTGCCAGCAGCGAACAGAGCTACGAGCAGTACTTC. Its translation: CASSEQSYEQYF.

The chain links TRBV6-6 to TRBJ2-3; D not resolved. Germline-derived CDR1 and CDR2 are MNHNY and SVGAGI (reference sequence). The length of the CDR3 is 12 residues. V was trimmed by 0 bases and J by 6 bases, leaving 4 bases between them. DNA of the CDR3: TGTGCCAGCAGTTACTCCCTGGATACGCAGTATTTT. Residues: CASSYSLDTQYF.

This clone was found a few times. The chain links TRBV20-1 to TRBJ2-1; possibly TRBD1 for D (5 bases). CDR1 is DFQATT, CDR2 SNEGSKA, per germline (reference sequence). The CDR3 consists of 11 residues. This CDR3 reads CSTGAYNEQFF. CDR3 in DNA: TGCAGCACTGGGGCTTACAATGAGCAGTTCTTC.

The chain recombines TRBV5-1 with TRBJ1-4; D unclear. Trimming shortened V by 3 bases and J by 4 bases, and 13 bases separated the two germline ends. Germline V gives CDR1 SGHRS, CDR2 YFSETQ. This CDR3 is 15 amino acids long. The chain's CDR3 is CASSYDGLYNEKLFF. CDR3 nucleotides: TGCGCCAGCAGCTATGACGGACTCTATAATGAAAAACTGTTTTTT.

This chain joins TRBV28 and TRBJ1-1; weak D call: TRBD1 (6 bases). V gave up 5 bases and J gave up 4 bases, with 20 bases separating them. CDR1 and CDR2 from the germline V gene are MDHEN and SYDVKM. This CDR3 region has 16 residues. The CDR3 region has the DNA TGTGCCAGCAGTCCCAACACCATTTCCAGGGGCACTGAAGCTTTCTTT. Its protein is CASSPNTISRGTEAFF.

V and J are TRBV5-5 and TRBJ2-7; 7 nucleotides agree with TRBD1. J lost 13 bases, V lost 4 bases, and 11 bases had no gene match. Looked up from germline, CDR1 is SGHKS and CDR2 is YYEKEE (reference sequence). This CDR3 comprises 12 residues. CDR3 residues: CASSLYRGASYF. The CDR3 nucleotides are TGTGCCAGCAGCCTCTACAGGGGCGCCTCCTACTTC. Based on the CDR3 plus reference TRBV5-5 and TRBJ2-7, the full variable domain is DAGVTQSPTHLIKTRGQQVTLRCSPISGHKSVSWYQQVLGQGPQFIFQYYEKEERGRGNFPDRFSARQFPNYSSELNVNALLLGDSALYLCASSLYRGASYFGPGTRLTVT.

This rearrangement joins TRBV5-8 to TRBJ1-5, with TRBD1 matching over 9 bases. Germline assignment: CDR1 SGHTS and CDR2 YDEGEE. The V segment lost 5 bases and the J segment 5 bases; nucleotides outside the gene matches: 5. CDR3 length equals 14 residues. CDR3 DNA sequence: TGTGCCAGCAGGAAGGGACAGGGTTATCAGCCCCAGCATTTT. Translating it yields CASRKGQGYQPQHF.